A single sample gave rise to the 20 T cell receptor beta chains below, sequenced in a study of OX40 agonist ivuxolimab in advanced cancers. Using immunoSEQ multiplex PCR, the repertoire was profiled, and TCRdb retains in-frame clones only, with some absent. In the table there are under 90,000 clones, 85% to 95% of which are singletons. The sequencing here drew on CD4+ or CD8+ T cells sorted from blood, taken in a trial of the OX40 agonist ivuxolimab. These receptor sequences come from an adult with an advanced solid tumor such as melanoma, head and neck, liver or kidney cancer.

The rearrangement links TRBV6-5 to TRBJ1-3, with 8 bases that match TRBD1. The V segment lost 10 bases and the J segment 1 base; nucleotides outside the gene matches: 3. Germline V gives CDR1 MNHEY, CDR2 SVGAGI. This CDR3 is 13 amino acids long. As DNA, the CDR3 is TGTGCCACTCACAGGGGGTCTGGAAACACCATATATTTT. It yields the protein CATHRGSGNTIYF.

This chain joins TRBV27 and TRBJ2-7; 8 bases map to TRBD1. CDR1 and CDR2 from the germline V gene are MNHEY and SMNVEV (reference sequence). This CDR3 comprises 16 residues. The junction had 12 bases not matched to a gene; V was cut back by 4 bases and J by 4 bases. Here the CDR3 reads CASSSTRTGMPYEQYF. Here the CDR3 DNA reads TGTGCCAGCAGTTCAACCCGGACAGGGATGCCATACGAGCAGTACTTC.

The chain is built from TRBV18 and TRBJ1-1; no clear D. There are 11 residues in the CDR3. The germline CDR1 and CDR2 sequences are KGHSH and LQKENI. V was cut by 5 bases and J by 8 bases, with 9 bases left in between. The DNA of the CDR3 is TGTGCCAGCTCATCTGGTGGGGAAGCTTTCTTT. Protein sequence: CASSSGGEAFF.

The genes are TRBV18 and TRBJ1-3, with D unresolved. The ends were cut back, 3 bases at V and 4 bases at J, with 13 bases in the middle. This CDR3 comprises 15 residues. Per the germline V gene, CDR1 is KGHSH and CDR2 is LQKENI. CDR3 in amino acids: CASSPTTASGNTIYF. For the CDR3, the DNA is TGTGCCAGCTCACCTACCACCGCCTCGGGAAACACCATATATTTT.

V is TRBV5-5 and J is TRBJ2-4; D is tentatively TRBD1 or TRBD2 (5 bases each). The germline gives CDR1 SGHKS, CDR2 YYEKEE (reference sequence). Trimming cost V 4 bases and J 1 base, with 12 bases left between them. This CDR3 is built from 15 residues. This CDR3 is CASSPVGDAKNIQYF. The CDR3 nucleotides read TGTGCCAGCAGCCCTGTGGGGGATGCCAAAAACATTCAGTACTTC.

This chain joins TRBV5-1 and TRBJ2-1, with 8 bases aligning to TRBD1. With V trimmed by 3 bases and J by 0 bases, 5 bases remained unmatched. Germline V gives CDR1 SGHRS, CDR2 YFSETQ. The CDR3 loop spans 16 amino acids. DNA of the CDR3: TGCGCCAGCAGCTGGGGGGACAGGAGCTCCTACAATGAGCAGTTCTTC. Amino acids: CASSWGDRSSYNEQFF.

V usage is TRBV28 and J usage is TRBJ2-7; TRBD1 agrees at 8 bases. CDR1 MDHEN and CDR2 SYDVKM come from the germline V gene. V was pared by 6 bases and J by 3 bases, with 10 bases of the junction left unmatched. The CDR3 sequence is 15 residues long. The CDR3 protein is CASSPPGQELYEQYF. The DNA of the CDR3 is TGTGCCAGCAGCCCCCCGGGACAGGAGCTCTACGAGCAGTACTTC.

The chain couples TRBV27 to TRBJ1-2, with D maybe TRBD1 (5 bases). In germline, CDR1 is MNHEY, CDR2 SMNVEV (reference sequence). The CDR3 has 13 amino acids. Trimming removed 3 bases at V and 8 bases at J, with 13 bases between. The CDR3 sequence is CASSFGGEYGYTF. CDR3 sequence (DNA): TGTGCCAGCAGTTTCGGAGGGGAATACGGCTACACCTTC.

The chain carries TRBV5-1 and TRBJ2-7; 7 nucleotides agree with TRBD1. CDR1 is SGHRS, CDR2 YFSETQ, per germline. V trimming: 5 bases; J trimming: 5 bases; junction bases outside the gene matches: 10. The CDR3 runs 14 residues. This CDR3 is CASSRQGQIDEQYF. In DNA, the CDR3 is TGCGCCAGCAGTAGACAGGGTCAGATCGACGAGCAGTACTTC.

This sequence joins TRBV27 and TRBJ1-1, with D possibly TRBD1 on 5 matching bases. Germline values: CDR1 MNHEY, CDR2 SMNVEV (reference sequence). V was cut by 0 bases and J by 5 bases, with 16 bases left in between. CDR3 size: 16 residues. The CDR3 DNA sequence: TGTGCCAGCAGTTTATCGAAGGTGGGGCGCGGGACTGAAGCTTTCTTT. Translating it yields CASSLSKVGRGTEAFF.

The chain combines TRBV18 with TRBJ1-1; no clear D gene. This CDR3 spans 15 amino acids. V lost 3 bases, J lost 3 bases, and 14 bases lay in between. Germline CDR1 reads KGHSH; CDR2 reads LQKENI. CDR3 DNA sequence: TGTGCCAGCTCACCTTTCCGGGAATCCCACACTGAAGCTTTCTTT. The encoded protein is CASSPFRESHTEAFF.

The CDR3, as DNA: TGTGCCAGCAGCGTATTTGGTAGCGGGAGCTACAATGAGCAGTTCTTC. It translates to CASSVFGSGSYNEQFF. V is TRBV9 and J is TRBJ2-1; the match to TRBD2 covers 9 bases. Germline CDR1 SGDLS, CDR2 YYNGEE. V was clipped by 1 base and J by 3 bases; unmatched bases: 5. This CDR3 is 16 amino acids long.

The chain is built from TRBV6-5 and TRBJ2-3; no firm D call. The CDR3 extends over 14 amino acids. Trimming cost V 6 bases and J 8 bases, with 18 bases left between them. Germline assignment: CDR1 MNHEY and CDR2 SVGAGI. CDR3 loop: CASSPARTIRTQYF. CDR3 nucleotides: TGTGCCAGCAGCCCCGCTCGGACCATCCGTACGCAGTATTTT.

This chain links TRBV6-1 with TRBJ2-7, with a weak D call TRBD2 (6 bases). Trimming took off 6 bases at V and 0 bases at J, with 12 bases between the two ends. The CDR3 is 14 amino acids. CDR1 is MNHNS, CDR2 SASEGT, per germline. The CDR3 bases are TGTGCCAGCAGGGTGGACGGGAGCTCCTACGAGCAGTACTTC. Its translation: CASRVDGSSYEQYF.

This clone was detected only once. The J gene is TRBJ1-1, the V gene TRBV7-2; 8 nucleotides line up with TRBD1. In germline, CDR1 is SGHTA, CDR2 FQGNSA. Trimming cost V 2 bases and J 4 bases; bases outside gene matches: 3. This CDR3 comprises 14 residues. CDR3 in amino acids: CASSLIQGATEAFF. In DNA form, the CDR3 reads TGTGCCAGCAGCTTAATTCAGGGGGCCACTGAAGCTTTCTTT. The whole variable domain, filled in from reference TRBV7-2 and TRBJ1-1, reads GAGVSQSPSNKVTEKGKDVELRCDPISGHTALYWYRQSLGQGLEFLIYFQGNSAPDKSGLPSDRFSAERTGGSVSTLTIQRTQQEDSAVYLCASSLIQGATEAFFGQGTRLTVV.

This clone was detected once. The gene calls are TRBV6-1 and TRBJ2-3; no clear D gene. The CDR3 sequence is 14 residues long. CDR1 and CDR2 from the germline V gene are MNHNS and SASEGT. Trimming took 3 bases from V and 0 from J, leaving 7 bases between them. The CDR3 region has the DNA TGTGCCAGCAGTGACGGGTACAGCACAGATACGCAGTATTTT. Its protein product is CASSDGYSTDTQYF.

V and J are TRBV6-5 and TRBJ2-5; no clear D. Trimming pared 5 bases from V and 3 bases from J, leaving 13 bases between. Germline CDR1 is MNHEY and CDR2 is SVGAGI. The CDR3 extends over 14 amino acids. CDR3 residues: CASSGTWTEETQYF. In DNA form, the CDR3 reads TGTGCCAGCAGTGGCACATGGACCGAAGAGACCCAGTACTTC.

This chain joins TRBV10-3 and TRBJ1-6, with D uncertain. Trimming took off 2 bases at V and 5 bases at J, with 7 bases between the two ends. Germline V CDR1 and CDR2: ENHRY, SYGVKD. The CDR3 runs 14 residues. CDR3 bases: TGTGCCATCAGTGAGAGGGCAGATAATTCACCCCTCCACTTT. This encodes CAISERADNSPLHF.

The chain employs TRBV27 and TRBJ1-5; a weak D match, TRBD1 (5 bases). CDR1 and CDR2 (germline): MNHEY, SMNVEV (reference sequence). Trimming removed 8 bases from V and 8 bases from J, with 22 bases in between. The CDR3 has 15 amino acids. The CDR3 bases are TGTGCCAGCGGACGAATGACAGAGCGGGGGGAGCCCCAGCATTTT. Its protein is CASGRMTERGEPQHF.

This chain joins TRBV7-9 and TRBJ2-7; no firm D call. The V and J ends lost 1 base and 3 bases respectively, with 7 bases between them. The germline CDR1 and CDR2 sequences are SEHNR and FQNEAQ (reference sequence). This CDR3 is 13 amino acids long. CDR3 in DNA: TGTGCCAGCAGCTTAGGCCCCAGCTACGAGCAGTACTTC. Residues: CASSLGPSYEQYF.